This section outlines one T cell receptor (beta chain) sequence together with its context. In the source study's methods: For nucleated cells, counts were estimated from reference gene primer amplification. Some clones are missing from TCRdb's copy, which holds only in-frame ones; the method was immunoSEQ multiplex PCR. The D gene and trimming were derived from the DNA, and the V and J assignments and clone size from that table. The table has 300,000 to 400,000 clones, 75% to 90% seen once. All enrollees were about 18 to 100 years old and from about two dozen US areas. Germline V CDR1 and CDR2: LGHDT, YNNKEL (reference sequence). CDR3 length equals 15 residues. V trimming: 1 base; J trimming: 4 bases; junction bases outside the gene matches: 4. The sample comes from a study of blood T cell repertoires in COVID-19. In the study overall: Sample material is recorded as cDNA or gDNA derived from T cells, B-cell-depleted T cells, or PBMCs.

Sequencing input: PBMCs or T cells enriched from blood (not recorded which). The rearrangement joins TRBV3-1 (or the pseudogene TRBV3-2) to TRBJ1-5, with TRBD1 identical over 7 bases. The TCR sequence derives from a man aged 25-40 years who had recovered from COVID-19. CDR3 residues: CASSQAPTGNQPQHF. The CDR3 nucleotides are TGTGCCAGCAGCCAAGCCCCGACAGGGAATCAGCCCCAGCATTTT.